The T cell receptor beta chain under discussion was sequenced for a study of CD8 T cells in ankylosing spondylitis (TCRdb year 2017). Regarding the complete study: The study set out to find disease-linked TCR variants by profiling T cell receptor beta repertoires in ankylosing spondylitis patients and healthy donors. Samples of peripheral blood were taken, and for ankylosing spondylitis patients, synovial fluid was collected as well. The whole study cohort included 108 healthy donors and 20 to 30 ankylosing spondylitis patients. Overall results and qualifications from the work: According to the report, matched synovial fluid samples from ankylosing spondylitis patients were significantly enriched for the disease-linked clones. Some motif variants were previously reported in synovial fluid and blood of reactive arthritis patients, suggesting common disease-initiation mechanisms. A CD8+ phenotype was shown by the disease-linked clones, which were found at relatively low frequencies in peripheral blood. Blood from ankylosing spondylitis patients appeared to be characterized by a TCR beta motif composed of several highly homologous amino acid variants.

To note about this clonotype: What antigen it recognizes has not been identified. Base qualities are not at hand, and no much larger clone is one base apart.

Data came from an Illumina HiSeq 2500. Quantitative 5'-RACE with molecular barcodes was the method used to prepare the TCR beta libraries. In the authors' own workflow: To identify disease-linked TCR variants, a new computational method was used, one built on a probabilistic model of VDJ rearrangement. Using fastp trimming at Q25 and MiXCR clonotype assembly, TCRdb reanalyzed the public sequencing data and kept in-frame beta chains. Duplicate CDR3 protein sequences are folded into a single record with the most common DNA and genes. In this record, the V and J calls reflect TCRdb's handling and not the investigators' own analysis. Within this sample are about 840,000 distinct CDR3 sequences, with about 12% of them counted one time only. About 0.49% of the sample is in the top ten clones. CDR1 and CDR2 are read off the germline V gene as SGHDT and YYEEEE. V gives up 1 base and J gives up 4 bases, and the segment between their germline ends measures 8 bases. From the cysteine up to the phenylalanine, the CDR3 has a length of 13 residues. Here the CDR3 DNA is all that survives: 39 bases in frame from base 1.

The receptor comes from a male donor with ankylosing spondylitis. The receptor chain draws on TRBV5-6 and TRBJ2-5, with no D gene named confidently. The sample consisted of blood, either unsorted or a sorted T cell fraction (not recorded which). The DNA sequence reads TGTGCCAGCAGCTTGTTCAGAGGAGAGACCCAGTACTTC. The resulting protein is CASSLFRGETQYF.